The rows below give T cell receptor beta chains drawn from one sample of a study of neurological immune-mediated disorders. TCRdb reprocessed the 5' RACE reads via MiXCR and lists one record per CDR3 protein. There are 49,000 or so distinct CDR3 sequences in the sample; roughly 4.1% occur only once, and around 6% lies in the top ten. Material for sequencing was PBMCs. The receptors were gathered from a woman in her sixties with multiple sclerosis. Both conserved end residues are part of each CDR3. A row's size may be missing; if present it is once, few, many or a size class.

CDR3 protein	V gene	J gene	CDR3 length	clone size
CASGPDSTDTQYF	TRBV5-4	TRBJ2-3	13	many
CASSQGYGYTF	TRBV3-1	TRBJ1-2	11	many
CSAPRAGENIQYF	TRBV20-1	TRBJ2-4	13	few
CASSLLAGGTDTQYF	TRBV5-1	TRBJ2-3	15	many
CASRGTGDNQPQHF	TRBV10-2	TRBJ1-5	14	.
CASRLPGGHTDTQYF	TRBV28	TRBJ2-3	15	many
CASSLLGGEQYF	TRBV5-1	TRBJ2-7	12	many
CSARGREWGNEQFF	TRBV20-1	TRBJ2-1	14	many
CSVDWQRETQYF	TRBV29-1	TRBJ2-5	12	many
CASSFTGYEQYF	TRBV7-2	TRBJ2-7	12	.
CSASRAGLNTGELFF	TRBV20-1	TRBJ2-2	15	many
CASSLAASGRPDTQYF	TRBV5-1	TRBJ2-3	16	.
CSVLGATGANVLTF	TRBV29-1	TRBJ2-6	14	few
CSASGLGQGDYGYTF	TRBV20-1	TRBJ1-2	15	many
CASSLDRDGANVLTF	TRBV27	TRBJ2-6	15	many
CASSTVNEQFF	TRBV6-2/TRBV6-3	TRBJ2-1	11	many
CAISGYIGGQAEAFF	TRBV10-3	TRBJ1-1	15	many
CASSPNRNTGELFF	TRBV4-3	TRBJ2-2	14	many
CSAAGGRNEQFF	TRBV20-1	TRBJ2-1	12	many
CASSVHFETDTQYF	TRBV9	TRBJ2-3	14	.
CASSLSHGDTLGTDTQYF	TRBV5-1	TRBJ2-3	18	many
CASSLLVDEQFF	TRBV3-1	TRBJ2-1	12	many
CASSMYRGEAFF	TRBV13	TRBJ1-1	12	many
CASSQLGPNTGELFF	TRBV3-1	TRBJ2-2	15	many
CASSLGGAEVSDTQYF	TRBV5-1	TRBJ2-3	16	many
CATSRVRPSYNEQFF	TRBV15	TRBJ2-1	15	many
CASSSGSAETQYF	TRBV5-6	TRBJ2-5	13	many
CASSFPVAGGGETQYF	TRBV28	TRBJ2-5	16	many
CATSRDPAGRGALAEAFF	TRBV15	TRBJ1-1	18	many
CSARDLRGQETQYF	TRBV20-1	TRBJ2-5	14	many